This is a list of T cell receptor beta chains from one sample in a study of human T cells and chemical hapten exposure. One entry per CDR3 protein results from TCRdb running MiXCR on the RACE reads. The repertoire holds under 400,000 distinct CDR3 sequences, with roughly 4.6% as singletons. This material consisted of whole blood, taken in connection with sensitization to the hapten diphenylcyclopropenone (DPC). Receptors were obtained from a woman in her fifties or sixties with alopecia areata. Some clones in this sample may be carry-over from other donors' samples. CDR3s include the opening cysteine and the closing phenylalanine or tryptophan. The D gene is left open where the match is weak. Not all rows give a size; the values are once, few, many and, for expanded clones, a class.

V	size	J	D	CDR3	DNA
TRBV6-5	NA	TRBJ1-5	NA	CASSSGTWAGDGNQPQHF	TGTGCCAGCAGTTCGGGGACATGGGCGGGAGACGGCAATCAGCCCCAGCATTTT
TRBV7-2	many	TRBJ2-5	NA	CASRAGETQYF	TGTGCCAGCAGGGCCGGGGAGACCCAGTACTTC
TRBV2	few	TRBJ2-7	NA	CASSFGPGSEQYF	TGTGCCAGCAGTTTTGGTCCAGGTAGCGAGCAGTACTTC
TRBV5-6	NA	TRBJ2-2	TRBD2	CASSPGTSGGAGGELFF	TGTGCCAGCAGCCCCGGGACTAGCGGGGGGGCCGGCGGGGAGCTGTTTTTT
TRBV3-1	many	TRBJ2-7	NA	CASSQGDLEQYF	TGTGCCAGCAGCCAAGGGGACCTCGAGCAGTACTTC
TRBV7-3	NA	TRBJ2-5	NA	CASSLTGKGETQYF	TGTGCCAGCAGCTTAACGGGGAAGGGAGAGACCCAGTACTTC
TRBV2	many	TRBJ2-3	TRBD2	CASREGLADTDTQYF	TGTGCCAGCAGAGAGGGACTAGCGGACACAGATACGCAGTATTTT
TRBV18	many	TRBJ1-1	NA	CASSPRDQRVHTEAFF	TGTGCCAGCTCACCAAGGGACCAAAGAGTGCACACTGAAGCTTTCTTT
TRBV20-1	many	TRBJ1-6	TRBD1	CSANPGQGANSPLHF	TGCAGTGCTAATCCGGGACAGGGGGCGAATTCACCCCTCCACTTT
TRBV6-5	few	TRBJ2-2	TRBD2	CASVRLASATGELFF	TGTGCCAGCGTACGACTAGCCTCTGCCACCGGGGAGCTGTTTTTT
TRBV6-5	many	TRBJ2-1	NA	CASSYSRTEQFF	TGTGCCAGCAGTTACTCACGTACAGAGCAGTTCTTC
TRBV7-9	few	TRBJ1-1	TRBD1	CASSLYLTGDTEAFF	TGTGCCAGCAGCTTATATCTAACAGGGGACACTGAAGCTTTCTTT
TRBV20-1	many	TRBJ2-5	TRBD2	CSANRLAGNQETQYF	TGCAGTGCAAACCGACTAGCGGGGAATCAAGAGACCCAGTACTTC
TRBV20-1	few	TRBJ2-7	TRBD2	CSASAVSGTYEQYF	TGCAGTGCTAGCGCGGTTAGCGGGACCTACGAGCAGTACTTC
TRBV27	many	TRBJ1-5	TRBD1	CASSRQGRNNQPQHF	TGTGCCAGCAGTCGACAGGGGCGAAACAATCAGCCCCAGCATTTT
TRBV20-1	NA	TRBJ1-5	NA	CSAMQGLSNQPQHF	TGCAGTGCTATGCAGGGACTGAGCAATCAGCCCCAGCATTTT
TRBV12-3/TRBV12-4	many	TRBJ2-1	NA	CASSPEATSYNEQFF	TGTGCCAGCAGCCCGGAAGCGACCTCCTACAATGAGCAGTTCTTC
TRBV3-1	few	TRBJ2-2	TRBD2	CASSPLSGGRTGELFF	TGTGCCAGCAGCCCCCTGAGCGGGGGTCGCACCGGGGAGCTGTTTTTT
TRBV27	NA	TRBJ2-1	TRBD2	CASSLLWRGDNEQFF	TGTGCCAGCAGTTTATTGTGGCGGGGGGACAATGAGCAGTTCTTC
TRBV20-1	few	TRBJ2-7	NA	CSARGGVEQYF	TGCAGTGCTAGAGGAGGTGTAGAGCAGTACTTC
TRBV3-1	many	TRBJ2-3	NA	CASSQDPLATDTQYF	TGTGCCAGCAGCCAAGATCCCCTAGCGACAGATACGCAGTATTTT
TRBV12-3/TRBV12-4	NA	TRBJ2-3	TRBD2	CASRVAGASTDTQYF	TGTGCCAGCAGGGTAGCGGGGGCCAGCACAGATACGCAGTATTTT
TRBV11-2	NA	TRBJ1-2	TRBD1	CASSLATGGEYGYTF	TGTGCCAGCAGCTTAGCCACAGGGGGGGAGTATGGCTACACCTTC
TRBV25-1	NA	TRBJ2-3	TRBD2	CASSEFREVGYDTQYF	TGTGCCAGCAGTGAGTTCCGGGAGGTGGGGTACGATACGCAGTATTTT
TRBV11-2	few	TRBJ2-5	NA	CASTQGQRSPQETQYF	TGTGCCAGCACCCAGGGCCAGCGTAGCCCCCAAGAGACCCAGTACTTC
TRBV27	few	TRBJ1-6	NA	CASSQDAINSPLHF	TGTGCCAGCAGTCAGGACGCCATTAATTCACCCCTCCACTTT
TRBV27	few	TRBJ2-1	TRBD2	CASSLLSGAQDEQFF	TGTGCCAGCAGTTTACTTAGCGGGGCGCAGGACGAGCAGTTCTTC